This entry concerns a single T cell receptor (beta chain). This clone was picked up one time. Its antigen remains unidentified. Base qualities are not at hand, and no much larger clone is one base apart. These data are taken from a study of blood T cell repertoires in COVID-19 (dated by TCRdb to about 2020). For the wider study: Samples from collaborators originated in the United States, Italy and Spain and spanned both the acute and convalescent phases of COVID-19. Where available, HLA class I and class II types were obtained from metadata supplied by the sample provider rather than from assay-based typing. A freely available public database, intended as a resource for researchers studying the immune response to SARS-CoV-2, is where the repertoires were released. The prospective study material was composed of cDNA or gDNA derived from T cells, B-cell-depleted T cells, or PBMCs. Nearly every sample came with metadata listing a de-identified subject ID, COVID-19 status, age in years and sex. The dataset comprised deeply sampled blood TCRbeta repertoires from subjects exposed to, actively infected with, or recovered from COVID-19. Samples came from the ongoing ImmuneRACE study (first 160 participants) plus 1,254 subjects from 6 global collaborators.

TCRbeta CDR3 regions were amplified from genomic DNA by means of the immunoSEQ Assay, a bias-controlled multiplex PCR. Per the original workflow: The number of nucleated cells in each sample was estimated by amplification of reference gene primers within the assay. Sequence reads were collapsed and filtered to measure the absolute abundance of every unique TCRbeta CDR3 rearrangement. Productive Simpson clonality was computed per sample as the square root of Simpson's diversity index over productive rearrangements. TCRdb mirrors the immuneACCESS table, restricted to in-frame sequences. Some clones are absent from its copies; in checked studies, under half trace to an unresolved V gene, and the reason for the others is unknown. The DNA was the basis for D and trimming; V, J and clone size are from that table. The sample table lists roughly 250,000 clones, roughly 88% of them with a count of one. Clones ranked in the top ten supply 0.8% of the sample.

What the study reported, not specific to this receptor: Clinical and demographic metadata were provided uncurated, with the amount varying by source and participant.

The CDR3 numbers 11 residues from cysteine through phenylalanine. Only the CDR3 portion is preserved as DNA: 33 bases, with reading frame beginning at the first base. V is reduced by 6 bases and J by 4 bases, leaving a spacing of 6 bases between them. The collaborating institutions used their own protocols to collect whole blood in K2EDTA tubes. For TCRbeta analysis, collaborator samples were shipped as frozen whole blood, as isolated PBMCs, or as DNA extracted from either sample type. The chain is assembled from TRBV12-3 or TRBV12-4 and TRBJ2-5, with the D gene too uncertain to name. Sequencing was carried out using peripheral blood. The receptor was derived from a woman in her 30s with acute or convalescent COVID-19. The CDR3 sequence is CASSRGETQYF. The DNA sequence follows: TGTGCCAGCAGCCGCGGAGAGACCCAGTACTTC.